One sample yielded the 10 T cell receptor beta chains listed below, sequenced in a study of regulatory T cells in long-lasting Graves disease. For TCR beta, libraries came from iRepertoire HTBI primers and Arm-PCR of CDR3 regions. TCRdb used MiXCR to reprocess the multiplex PCR reads, holding one entry per CDR3 protein. The sample carries 550,000 to 700,000 distinct CDR3 sequences, approximately 16% recorded once. Time point described: newly diagnosed GD, antithyroid drugs for less than 3 months. Preparation of the TCR library used RNA extracted from PBMCs. The sample was also reused in another study, on T cells in Graves' hyperthyroidism and ophthalmopathy.

The sample in question was peripheral blood mononuclear cells (PBMCs), obtained at new diagnosis, from a patient treated with antithyroid drugs. These receptors originate from a man between 18 and 29 years old with Graves disease.

This rearrangement joins TRBV20-1 to TRBJ2-7; D might be TRBD1 (5 bases). CDR1 is DFQATT, CDR2 SNEGSKA, per germline (reference sequence). This CDR3 is built from 14 residues. V lost 0 bases and J lost 4, with 13 bases in between. The CDR3 is CSARDPGSRYEQYF. CDR3 nucleotide sequence: TGCAGTGCTAGAGATCCAGGGTCAAGGTACGAGCAGTACTTC.

The gene calls are TRBV7-9 and TRBJ1-1; D is uncertain. V lost 3 bases and J 2 bases, leaving 16 bases between the germline ends. Germline CDR1 SEHNR, CDR2 FQNEAQ (reference sequence). This CDR3 is 16 amino acids long. CDR3 sequence: CASSFPNRQPNTEAFF. The CDR3 DNA reads as TGTGCCAGCAGCTTTCCCAACCGGCAGCCAAACACTGAAGCTTTCTTT.

The chain joins TRBV3-1 to TRBJ2-7, with a possible D match to TRBD2 (6 bases). V lost 1 base, J lost 6 bases, and 13 bases lay in between. The germline gives CDR1 LGHDT, CDR2 YNNKEL (reference sequence). CDR3 size: 14 residues. CDR3 sequence: CASSQVREVGEQYF. The CDR3 bases are TGTGCCAGCAGCCAAGTCAGGGAGGTTGGCGAGCAGTACTTC.

This clonotype was counted a few times. The germline gene is not matched at one end of the junction; a read error may be the cause. In DNA form, the CDR3 reads TGCGCCAGCAGTGAGTTTCGGGAGGTGCGGGAGCGGTACTTC. Translation gives CASSEFREVRERYF. The rearrangement uses TRBV10-2 and TRBJ2-7; 7 bases fit TRBD2. The CDR3 is 14 amino acids. Germline assignment: CDR1 WSHSY and CDR2 SAAADI.

The J gene is TRBJ2-2, the V gene TRBV7-9; D uncertain. V lost 0 bases to trimming and J lost 2 bases, with 7 bases between them. There are 15 residues in the CDR3. The germline V gene has CDR1 SEHNR and CDR2 FQNEAQ (reference sequence). CDR3 region: CASSLAVHNTGELFF. For the CDR3, the DNA is TGTGCCAGCAGCTTAGCAGTACACAACACCGGGGAGCTGTTTTTT.

This clonotype was detected many times. J is TRBJ2-7 and V is TRBV2; D gene unclear. V was clipped by 9 bases and J by 6 bases, with 15 bases between them. CDR1 is SNHLY and CDR2 is FYNNEI in the germline V gene. The CDR3 runs 12 residues. The chain's CDR3 is CASREDIGEQYF. The CDR3 DNA reads TGTGCCAGTAGAGAAGATATAGGCGAGCAGTACTTC.

Concerning this clonotype: A read error may be the cause here, since a much bigger clone is one base away. The V call is TRBV5-1, the J call TRBJ2-2; 9 bases are a match to TRBD2. The CDR3 spans 16 residues. Losses at the gene ends were 4 bases for V and 5 bases for J; bases not matched to a gene: 9. Per germline, CDR1 SGHRS and CDR2 YFSETQ. The CDR3 loop is CASSLSGLAMTGELFF. DNA for the CDR3: TGCGCCAGCAGCCTCTCGGGACTAGCTATGACCGGGGAGCTGTTTTTT. Based on the CDR3 plus reference TRBV5-1 and TRBJ2-2, the full variable domain is KAGVTQTPRYLIKTRGQQVTLSCSPISGHRSVSWYQQTPGQGLQFLFEYFSETQRNKGNFPGRFSGRQFSNSRSEMNVSTLELGDSALYLCASSLSGLAMTGELFFGEGSRLTVL.

The CDR3 sequence is CASSQDGSGYTF. Written as DNA, the CDR3 is TGTGCCAGCAGCCAAGATGGCTCGGGCTACACCTTC. V is TRBV3-1 and J is TRBJ1-2, with D uncertain. Trimming shortened V by 0 bases and J by 8 bases, and 7 bases separated the two germline ends. This CDR3 comprises 12 residues. Germline CDR1 is LGHDT and CDR2 is YNNKEL (reference sequence).

This clonotype showed up just a few times. CDR3 protein: CSVGGDGSPLHF. The CDR3 DNA reads as TGCAGCGTTGGGGGGGATGGATCACCCCTCCACTTT. The chain joins TRBV29-1 to TRBJ1-6; possibly TRBD1 for D (5 bases). The germline V gene has CDR1 SQVTM and CDR2 ANQGSEA. CDR3 length: 12 residues. The V end was cut by 4 bases, the J end by 10 bases, with 11 bases between.

This clonotype was picked up many times. The chain is built from TRBV5-1 and TRBJ2-2; 9 bases are a match to TRBD1. This CDR3 comprises 18 residues. The trim removed 0 bases at V and 5 bases at J, leaving 11 bases unmatched. The germline CDR1 and CDR2 sequences are SGHRS and YFSETQ. CDR3 sequence reads: CASSLGTGGALDTGELFF. Written as DNA, the CDR3 is TGCGCCAGCAGCTTGGGTACAGGGGGCGCGCTGGATACCGGGGAGCTGTTTTTT.